This TCR beta chain originates from a study of yellow fever vaccine responses in identical twins. Study outcomes and limitations: Convergence reportedly seemed to mark part of the twins' vaccine T cell response, with personalization marking the rest.

In the case of this clonotype: Its antigen is undetermined.

TCRdb re-called the RT-PCR reads through MiXCR, storing one row per CDR3 protein. The data hold about 19,000 distinct CDR3 sequences, with roughly 75% observed a single time. The germline CDR1 and CDR2 sequences are LNHDA and SQIVND (reference sequence). V lost 5 bases and J lost 7, with 15 bases in between. This CDR3 is 14 amino acids long. The J gene is TRBJ1-5, the V gene TRBV19; no clear D gene. This TCR was recovered from a woman between 18 and 29 years old who received the yellow fever vaccine. The sample in question was T cells from blood (PBMCs), unsorted or a sorted subset (not recorded which), obtained before or after yellow fever vaccination (not recorded which). Written as DNA, the CDR3 is TGTGCCAGTAGTGCCCGACTTGCCAGGCAGCCCCAGCATTTT. Its protein product is CASSARLARQPQHF.